This TCR beta chain stems from a study of blood T cell repertoires in COVID-19 (dated by TCRdb to 2018 to 2020). About the study as a whole: The collaborator samples originated in the United States, Italy and Spain and spanned the acute and convalescent phases of COVID-19. The material from the prospective study consisted of cDNA or gDNA derived from T cells, B-cell-depleted T cells, or PBMCs. The dataset comprised deeply sampled blood TCRbeta repertoires from subjects exposed to, actively infected with, or recovered from COVID-19. The repertoires were released in a freely available public database intended as a resource for research on the immune response to SARS-CoV-2. Samples were obtained from the ongoing ImmuneRACE study (first 160 participants) and from 1,200 or so subjects provided by 6 global collaborators. Sample metadata almost always included a de-identified subject ID, COVID-19 status, age in years and sex. Where HLA class I and class II types were available, the types were taken from metadata supplied by the sample provider, not from assay-based typing.

From V the trimming removes 2 bases and from J it removes 3 bases, while the gene matches leave 4 bases of the junction unaccounted for. Including the terminal cysteine and phenylalanine, the CDR3 comprises 15 residues. The retained sequence is limited to the CDR3, 45 bases, with the frame set at the first base. CDR1 and CDR2, per the germline V gene, are SGHRS and YFSETQ. This clone was observed a handful of times. What antigen it recognizes has not been identified. No qualities accompany the bases; no much larger clone lies one base away. Broader findings and caveats from the paper: The quantity of clinical and demographic metadata differed by source and by participant and was supplied without curation.

The immunoSEQ Assay, a bias-controlled multiplex PCR, was used to amplify TCRbeta CDR3 regions from genomic DNA. The paper's processing steps were these. The number of nucleated cells in each sample was estimated from the amplification of reference gene primers within the assay. To quantify the absolute abundance of each unique TCRbeta CDR3 rearrangement, sequence reads were collapsed and filtered. Productive Simpson clonality was computed per sample as the square root of Simpson's diversity index over productive rearrangements. The table was pulled from immuneACCESS by TCRdb, which kept in-frame rearrangements only. Such tables lose some clones; where checked, under half of the loss comes from unresolved V genes, and the rest has no known cause. The DNA gave D and trimming, while V, J and clone size come from that table. The table for this sample lists around 200,000 clones; 86% of them were counted only once. Nearly 4.5% of the sample is taken by the ten largest.

Whole blood was collected in K2EDTA tubes by collaborating institutions according to the institutions' own protocols. Collaborator samples were shipped for TCRbeta analysis as frozen whole blood, isolated PBMCs, or DNA extracted from either sample type. The sequence links TRBV5-1 to TRBJ2-7, with 11 middle bases fitting TRBD1. The sequence derives from a middle-aged man with acute or convalescent COVID-19. The sequencing sample was made of peripheral blood. The DNA sequence is TGCGCCAGCAGCTTACCGGGACAGGGGGTCTACGAGCAGTACTTC. This codes for CASSLPGQGVYEQYF.